The clone carrying this T cell receptor beta chain showed up many times. Its antigen is still unknown. The sample is drawn from a study of breast tumors, draining lymph nodes, adjacent tissues. Notes on the study in general: Tumor TCR diversity was below lymph nodes but above nontumor tissue.

TCRdb passed the multiplex PCR reads through MiXCR, listing each CDR3 protein once. The sample gives about 270,000 distinct CDR3 sequences, over 25% of which show up once; more than 0.85% is in the top ten. The CDR3 runs to 15 residues. CDR1 and CDR2 from the germline V gene are SGHKS and YYEKEE (reference sequence). Trimming took 1 base from V and 5 from J; bases not matched to a gene: 8. Samples came from axillary lymph nodes draining the breast cancer. The chain recombines TRBV5-5 with TRBJ2-5; 7 bases are shared with TRBD2. The receptor comes from a female donor with breast cancer. Some clones in this sample may be carry-over from other donors' samples. The sequencing input was axillary lymph node tissue. This CDR3 is CASSLWREGGETQYF. CDR3 sequence (DNA): TGTGCCAGCAGCTTGTGGAGGGAGGGAGGGGAGACCCAGTACTTC.